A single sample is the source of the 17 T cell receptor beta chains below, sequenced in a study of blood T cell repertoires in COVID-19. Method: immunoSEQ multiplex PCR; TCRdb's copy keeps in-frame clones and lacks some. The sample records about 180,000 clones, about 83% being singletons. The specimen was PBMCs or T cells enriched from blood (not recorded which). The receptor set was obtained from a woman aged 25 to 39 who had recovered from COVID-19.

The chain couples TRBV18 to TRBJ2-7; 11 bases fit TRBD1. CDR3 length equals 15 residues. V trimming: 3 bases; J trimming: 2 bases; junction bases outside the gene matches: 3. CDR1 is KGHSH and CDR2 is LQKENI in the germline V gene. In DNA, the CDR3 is TGTGCCAGCTCACCGGGACAGGGGGAGACCTACGAGCAGTACTTC. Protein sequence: CASSPGQGETYEQYF.

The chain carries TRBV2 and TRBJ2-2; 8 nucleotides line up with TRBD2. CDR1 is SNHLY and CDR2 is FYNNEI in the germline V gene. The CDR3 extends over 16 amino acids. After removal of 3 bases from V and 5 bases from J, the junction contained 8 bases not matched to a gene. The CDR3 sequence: CASSELAGQGTGELFF. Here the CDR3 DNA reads TGTGCCAGCAGTGAGCTAGCGGGCCAGGGGACCGGGGAGCTGTTTTTT. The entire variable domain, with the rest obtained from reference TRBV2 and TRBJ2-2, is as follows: EPEVTQTPSHQVTQMGQEVILRCVPISNHLYFYWYRQILGQKVEFLVSFYNNEISEKSEIFDDQFSVERPDGSNFTLKIRSTKLEDSAMYFCASSELAGQGTGELFFGEGSRLTVL.

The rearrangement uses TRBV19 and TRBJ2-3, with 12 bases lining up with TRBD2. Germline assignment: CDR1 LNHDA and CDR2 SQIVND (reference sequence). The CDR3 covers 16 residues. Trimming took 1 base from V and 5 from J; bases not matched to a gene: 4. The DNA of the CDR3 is TGTGCCAGTAGTATAGCACTAGCGGGAGGAATAGATACGCAGTATTTT. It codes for CASSIALAGGIDTQYF.

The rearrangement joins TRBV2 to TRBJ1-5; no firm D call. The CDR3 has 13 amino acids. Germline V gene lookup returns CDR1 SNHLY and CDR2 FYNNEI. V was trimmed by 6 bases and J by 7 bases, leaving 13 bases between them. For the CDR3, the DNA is TGTGCCAGCAGAGCAGAGACTGGGCAGCCCCAGCATTTT. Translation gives CASRAETGQPQHF.

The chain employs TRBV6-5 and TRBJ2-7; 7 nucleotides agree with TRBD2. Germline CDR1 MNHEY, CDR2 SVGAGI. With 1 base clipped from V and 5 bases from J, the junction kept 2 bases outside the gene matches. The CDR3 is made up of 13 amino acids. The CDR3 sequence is CASSYYGGDEQYF. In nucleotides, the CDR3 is TGTGCCAGCAGTTACTATGGGGGGGACGAGCAGTACTTC.

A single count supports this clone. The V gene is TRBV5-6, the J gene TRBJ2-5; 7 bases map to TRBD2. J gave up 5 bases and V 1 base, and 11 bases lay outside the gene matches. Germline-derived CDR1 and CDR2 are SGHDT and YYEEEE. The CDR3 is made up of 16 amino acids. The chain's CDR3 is CASSLITSDPKETQYF. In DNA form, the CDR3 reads TGTGCCAGCAGCTTGATTACTAGCGATCCTAAGGAGACCCAGTACTTC.

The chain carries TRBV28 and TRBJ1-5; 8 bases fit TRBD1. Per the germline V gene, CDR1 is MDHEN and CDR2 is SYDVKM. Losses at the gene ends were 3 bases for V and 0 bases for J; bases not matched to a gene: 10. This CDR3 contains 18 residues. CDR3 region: CASSFPGTGTYSNQPQHF. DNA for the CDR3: TGTGCCAGCAGTTTCCCCGGGACAGGAACCTATAGCAATCAGCCCCAGCATTTT.

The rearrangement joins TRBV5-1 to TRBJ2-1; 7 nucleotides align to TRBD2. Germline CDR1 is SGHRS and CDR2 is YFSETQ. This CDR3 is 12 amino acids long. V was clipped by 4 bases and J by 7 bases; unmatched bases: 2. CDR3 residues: CASSRGVNEQFF. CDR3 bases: TGCGCCAGCAGCCGGGGGGTGAATGAGCAGTTCTTC.

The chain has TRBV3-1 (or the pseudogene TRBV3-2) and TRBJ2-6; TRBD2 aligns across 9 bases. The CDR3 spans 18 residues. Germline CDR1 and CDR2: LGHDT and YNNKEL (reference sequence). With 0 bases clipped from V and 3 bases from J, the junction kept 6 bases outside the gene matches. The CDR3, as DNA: TGTGCCAGCAGCCAAGAGGTATTAGCGGGAGTTGGGGCCAACGTCCTGACTTTC. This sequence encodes CASSQEVLAGVGANVLTF.

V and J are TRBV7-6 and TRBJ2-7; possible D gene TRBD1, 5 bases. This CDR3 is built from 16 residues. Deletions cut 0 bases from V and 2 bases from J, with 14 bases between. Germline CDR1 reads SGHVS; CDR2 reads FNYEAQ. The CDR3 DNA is TGTGCCAGCAGCTTAGCTGGTCAGGGCCTTACCTACGAGCAGTACTTC. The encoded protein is CASSLAGQGLTYEQYF.

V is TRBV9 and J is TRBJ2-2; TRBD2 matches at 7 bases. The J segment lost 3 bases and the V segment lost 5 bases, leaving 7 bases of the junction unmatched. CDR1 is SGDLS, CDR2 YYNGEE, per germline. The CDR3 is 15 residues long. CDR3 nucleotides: TGTGCCAGCAGAAAAAGGGGAGGGGACACCGGGGAGCTGTTTTTT. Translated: CASRKRGGDTGELFF.

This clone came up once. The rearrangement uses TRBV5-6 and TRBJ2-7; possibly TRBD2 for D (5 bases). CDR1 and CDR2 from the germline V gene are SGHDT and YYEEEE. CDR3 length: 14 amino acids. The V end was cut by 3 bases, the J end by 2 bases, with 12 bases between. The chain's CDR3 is CASSSRDYAYEQYF. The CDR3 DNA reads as TGTGCCAGCAGCTCTCGGGATTACGCCTACGAGCAGTACTTC.

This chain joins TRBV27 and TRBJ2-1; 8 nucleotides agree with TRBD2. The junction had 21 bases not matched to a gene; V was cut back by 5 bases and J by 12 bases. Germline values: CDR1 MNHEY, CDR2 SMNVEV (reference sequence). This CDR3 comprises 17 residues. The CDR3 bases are TGTGCCAGCAGTCCCGGCTGGGAGCGGGAGCAGCAAGGGGGGCAGTTCTTC. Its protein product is CASSPGWEREQQGGQFF.

The chain's CDR3 is CASSGQGAAGYTF. DNA for the CDR3: TGCGCCAGCAGCGGCCAGGGCGCTGCTGGCTACACCTTC. The gene calls are TRBV5-1 and TRBJ1-2; the D gene is possibly TRBD1 (5 bases). Trimming took 4 bases from V and 7 from J, leaving 14 bases between them. CDR3 length: 13 amino acids. CDR1 and CDR2 from the germline V gene are SGHRS and YFSETQ. Drawing the rest from reference TRBV5-1 and TRBJ1-2, the complete variable domain is KAGVTQTPRYLIKTRGQQVTLSCSPISGHRSVSWYQQTPGQGLQFLFEYFSETQRNKGNFPGRFSGRQFSNSRSEMNVSTLELGDSALYLCASSGQGAAGYTFGSGTRLTVV.

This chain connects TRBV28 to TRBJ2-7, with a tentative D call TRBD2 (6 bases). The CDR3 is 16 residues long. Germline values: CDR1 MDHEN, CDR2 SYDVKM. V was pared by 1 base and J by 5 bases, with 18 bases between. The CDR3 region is CASSLLDGGGLDEQYF. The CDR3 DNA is TGTGCCAGCAGTTTATTAGATGGGGGAGGCCTGGACGAGCAGTACTTC. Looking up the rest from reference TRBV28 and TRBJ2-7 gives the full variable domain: DVKVTQSSRYLVKRTGEKVFLECVQDMDHENMFWYRQDPGLGLRLIYFSYDVKMKEKGDIPEGYSVSREKKERFSLILESASTNQTSMYLCASSLLDGGGLDEQYFGPGTRLTVT.

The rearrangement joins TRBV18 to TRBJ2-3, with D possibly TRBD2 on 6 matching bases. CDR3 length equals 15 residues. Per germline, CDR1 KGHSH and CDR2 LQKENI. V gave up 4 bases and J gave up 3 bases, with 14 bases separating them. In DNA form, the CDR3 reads TGTGCCAGCTCACTCACCCGGGCGGGGACAGATACGCAGTATTTT. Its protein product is CASSLTRAGTDTQYF.

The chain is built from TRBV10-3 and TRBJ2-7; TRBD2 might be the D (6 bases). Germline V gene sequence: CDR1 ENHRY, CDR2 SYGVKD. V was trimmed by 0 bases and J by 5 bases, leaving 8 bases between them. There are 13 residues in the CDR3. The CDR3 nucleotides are TGTGCCATCAGTGAGTCGTCGGGGGACGAGCAGTACTTC. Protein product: CAISESSGDEQYF.